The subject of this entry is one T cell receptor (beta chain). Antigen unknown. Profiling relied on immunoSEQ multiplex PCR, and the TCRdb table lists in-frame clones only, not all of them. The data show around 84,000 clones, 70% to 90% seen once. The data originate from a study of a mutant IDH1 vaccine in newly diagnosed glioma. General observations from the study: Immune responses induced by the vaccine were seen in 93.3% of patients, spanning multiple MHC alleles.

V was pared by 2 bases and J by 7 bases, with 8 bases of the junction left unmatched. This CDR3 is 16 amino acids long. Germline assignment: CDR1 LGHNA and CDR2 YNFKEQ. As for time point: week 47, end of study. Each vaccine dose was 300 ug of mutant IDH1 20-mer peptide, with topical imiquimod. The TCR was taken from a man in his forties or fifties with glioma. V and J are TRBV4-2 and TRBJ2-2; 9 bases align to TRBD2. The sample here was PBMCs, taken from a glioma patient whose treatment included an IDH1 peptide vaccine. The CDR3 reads CASSQINLAGFGELFF. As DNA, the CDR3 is TGTGCCAGCAGCCAAATTAATCTAGCGGGGTTCGGGGAGCTGTTTTTT.